This is a list of T cell receptor beta chains from one sample in a study of vaccination effects on CD4 cells after COVID-19. Data came from immunoSEQ multiplex PCR; TCRdb stores just in-frame clones and leaves some out. Of about 45,000 clones detected, about three quarters appear once; the ten largest clones hold less than 10%. These receptors are not linked to any known antigen. The sample here was CD4+ T cells from PBMCs cultured without peptide, taken after COVID-19 vaccination. The source of these receptors is a human donor who received a COVID-19 vaccine. The CDR3 runs from the conserved cysteine through the conserved F or W. The order of the fields is V gene, J gene, clone size, CDR3 protein. Part of the rows lack a size; the others show once, few, many or a class for expanded clones.

>TRBV7-9|TRBJ1-2|.
CASSPPSPYGYTF
>TRBV29-1|TRBJ2-3|.
CSGSISTDTQYF
>TRBV3-1/TRBV3-2|TRBJ2-7|.
CASSQTGNSEQYF
>TRBV3-1/TRBV3-2|TRBJ1-3|few
CASSREQGAGGNTIYF
>TRBV15|TRBJ1-1|.
CATSRDRGNTEAFF
>TRBV4-1|TRBJ2-1|.
CASSQDPGLAGFAREQFF
>TRBV5-1|TRBJ1-5|.
CASITGQGRYYQPQHF
>TRBV18|TRBJ1-1|.
CASSPETANTEAFF
>TRBV5-1|TRBJ1-2|.
CASSFTGWGYTF
>TRBV5-1|TRBJ1-2|.
CASSLEGGTGAYGYTF
>TRBV7-2|TRBJ1-5|.
CASSLKTGGDQPQHF
>TRBV5-1|TRBJ2-5|.
CASSLGAIQETQYF
>TRBV3-1/TRBV3-2|TRBJ1-6|.
CASSQVEGNSPLHF
>TRBV6-6|TRBJ2-7|.
CASKYSGGDYEQYF
>TRBV18|TRBJ2-1|.
CASSDGWGYNEQFF
>TRBV10-3|TRBJ1-5|few
CAISDQGSNQPQHF
>TRBV2|TRBJ2-7|.
CASSGSSGGPREQYF
>TRBV15|TRBJ2-2|.
CATSRVGVLGKNTGELFF
>TRBV6-5|TRBJ1-3|.
CASSYLGFGGNTIYF
>TRBV19|TRBJ1-1|.
CASSGTLNTEAFF
>TRBV5-8|TRBJ2-2|.
CASSPQYTGELFF
>TRBV19|TRBJ2-3|.
CASRRDSTDTQYF
>TRBV25-1|TRBJ1-5|.
CASSDTFWTQDQPQHF
>TRBV19|TRBJ2-1|few
CASSIFPHSTGAHTGSYNEQFF
>TRBV6-1|TRBJ2-7|.
CASSEASLYEQYF
>TRBV6-2/TRBV6-3|TRBJ1-5|.
CASSNRGRNQPQHF
>TRBV7-2|TRBJ1-3|.
CASSFGATTSGNTIYF
>TRBV3-1/TRBV3-2|TRBJ2-5|.
CASSQGVAGVQETQYF
>TRBV29-1|TRBJ2-5|.
CSVGVDSSETQYF
>TRBV11-2|TRBJ1-1|few
CASSSVVSRRENTEAFF
>TRBV18|TRBJ2-3|.
CASSPHRNTQYF
>TRBV10-1|TRBJ2-3|medium-sized
CASSAADTDTQYF
>TRBV4-1|TRBJ1-2|.
CASSQGGGLNYGYTF
>TRBV15|TRBJ1-2|.
CATISHGSLGGYTF
>TRBV7-9|TRBJ2-7|.
CASSPEGQLYEQYF
>TRBV7-2|TRBJ1-2|.
CASSSRGSGGYTF
>TRBV24-1|TRBJ2-1|few
CATSDRNLDEQFF
>TRBV7-8|TRBJ1-3|.
CASGRPGPRNTIYF
>TRBV2|TRBJ1-1|.
CASMGRRLEMNTEAFF
>TRBV4-1|TRBJ2-1|.
CASSQLERASSYNEQFF
>TRBV7-2|TRBJ2-3|.
CASSSGLAGDTQYF
>TRBV5-4|TRBJ2-2|.
CASSLWAANTGELFF
>TRBV6-5|TRBJ2-5|.
CASSYSGRTSTQYF
>TRBV7-2|TRBJ2-7|.
CASSLTGTGYEQYF
>TRBV18|TRBJ2-3|.
CASSPPSVGTDTQYF
>TRBV2|TRBJ1-1|.
CASGKSAVGNTEAFF
>TRBV6-5|TRBJ1-2|.
CASSYSGQGLDGYTF